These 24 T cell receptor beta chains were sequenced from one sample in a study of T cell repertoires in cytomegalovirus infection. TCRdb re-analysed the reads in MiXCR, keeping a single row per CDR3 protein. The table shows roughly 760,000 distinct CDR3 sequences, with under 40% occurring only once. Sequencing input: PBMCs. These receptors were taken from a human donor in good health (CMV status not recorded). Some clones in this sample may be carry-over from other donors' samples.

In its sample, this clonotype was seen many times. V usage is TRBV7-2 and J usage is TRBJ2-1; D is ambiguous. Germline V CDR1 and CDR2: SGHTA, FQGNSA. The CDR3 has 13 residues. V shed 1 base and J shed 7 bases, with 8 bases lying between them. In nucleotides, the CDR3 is TGTGCCAGCAGCTTAGTATTCGGGAATGAGCAGTTCTTC. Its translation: CASSLVFGNEQFF.

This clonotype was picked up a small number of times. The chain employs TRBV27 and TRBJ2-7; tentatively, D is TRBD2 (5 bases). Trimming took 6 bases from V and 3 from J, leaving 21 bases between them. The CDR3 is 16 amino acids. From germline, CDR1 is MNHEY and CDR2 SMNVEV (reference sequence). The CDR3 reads CASSGGWPGVFYEQYF. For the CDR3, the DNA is TGTGCCAGCAGCGGAGGTTGGCCAGGTGTGTTCTACGAGCAGTACTTC.

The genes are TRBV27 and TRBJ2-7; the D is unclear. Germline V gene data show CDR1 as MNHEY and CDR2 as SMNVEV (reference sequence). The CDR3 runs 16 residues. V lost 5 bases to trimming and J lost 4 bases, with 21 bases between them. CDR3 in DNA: TGTGCCAGCAGTCCCCTCCGGTCCCAGGATGGATACGAGCAGTACTTC. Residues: CASSPLRSQDGYEQYF.

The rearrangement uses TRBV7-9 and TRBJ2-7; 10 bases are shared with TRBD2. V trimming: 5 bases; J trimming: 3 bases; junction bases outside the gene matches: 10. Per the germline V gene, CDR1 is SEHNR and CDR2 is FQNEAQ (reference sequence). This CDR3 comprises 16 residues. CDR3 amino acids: CASSGSPLAGDYEQYF. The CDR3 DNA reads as TGTGCCAGCAGCGGCAGCCCGCTAGCGGGGGACTACGAGCAGTACTTC.

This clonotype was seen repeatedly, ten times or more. CDR3 in DNA: TGTGCCAGCAGAACCCAACAGGGTCACCTGTCGGAGACCCAGTACTTC. The encoded protein is CASRTQQGHLSETQYF. The chain carries TRBV28 and TRBJ2-5; possible D gene TRBD1, 6 bases. This CDR3 is built from 16 residues. The germline CDR1 and CDR2 sequences are MDHEN and SYDVKM. Trimming stripped 6 bases from V and 5 bases from J, with 22 bases between.

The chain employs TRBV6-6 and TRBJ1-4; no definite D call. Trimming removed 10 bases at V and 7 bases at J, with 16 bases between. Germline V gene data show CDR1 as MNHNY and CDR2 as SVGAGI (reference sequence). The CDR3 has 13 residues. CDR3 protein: CATSARPSEKLFF. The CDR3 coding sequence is TGTGCCACCTCGGCCAGACCCTCTGAAAAACTGTTTTTT.

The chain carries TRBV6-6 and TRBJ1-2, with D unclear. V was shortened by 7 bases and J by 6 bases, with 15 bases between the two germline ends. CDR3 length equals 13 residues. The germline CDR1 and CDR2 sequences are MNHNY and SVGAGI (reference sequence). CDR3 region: CASTLDEYHGYTF. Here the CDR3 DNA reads TGTGCCAGCACCCTGGACGAGTATCATGGCTACACCTTC.

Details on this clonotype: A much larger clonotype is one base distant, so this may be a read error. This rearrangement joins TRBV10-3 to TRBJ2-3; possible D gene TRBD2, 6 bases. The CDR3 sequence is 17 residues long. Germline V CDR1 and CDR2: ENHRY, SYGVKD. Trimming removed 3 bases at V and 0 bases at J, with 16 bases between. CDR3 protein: CAISDLSLARSTDTQYF. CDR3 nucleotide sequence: TGTGCCATCAGTGATTTATCGCTAGCGAGGAGCACAGATACGCAGTATTTT.

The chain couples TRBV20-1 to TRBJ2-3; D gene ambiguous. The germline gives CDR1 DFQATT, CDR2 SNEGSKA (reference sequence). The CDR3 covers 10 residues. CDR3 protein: CRDSTDTQYF. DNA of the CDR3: TGCAGAGACTCCACAGATACGCAGTATTTT.

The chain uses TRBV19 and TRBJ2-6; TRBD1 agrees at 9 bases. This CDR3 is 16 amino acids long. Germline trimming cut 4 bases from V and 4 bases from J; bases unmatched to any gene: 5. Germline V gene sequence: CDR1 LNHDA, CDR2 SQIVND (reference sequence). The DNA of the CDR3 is TGTGCCAGTAGTAGCACAGGGGGCACAGGGGCCAACGTCCTGACTTTC. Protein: CASSSTGGTGANVLTF.

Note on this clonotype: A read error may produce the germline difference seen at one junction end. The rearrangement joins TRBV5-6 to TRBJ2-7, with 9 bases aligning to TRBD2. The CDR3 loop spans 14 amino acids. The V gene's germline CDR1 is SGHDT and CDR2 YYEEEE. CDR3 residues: CASRLGLAAEQGYF. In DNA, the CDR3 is TGTGCCAGCCGCTTGGGACTAGCAGCGGAGCAGGGGTACTTC.

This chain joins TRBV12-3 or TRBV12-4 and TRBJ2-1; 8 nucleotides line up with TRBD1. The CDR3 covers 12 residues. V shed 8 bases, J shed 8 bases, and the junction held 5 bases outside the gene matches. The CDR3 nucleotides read TGTGCCAGCCGACAGGGGAAGGATGAGCAGTTCTTC. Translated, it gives CASRQGKDEQFF.

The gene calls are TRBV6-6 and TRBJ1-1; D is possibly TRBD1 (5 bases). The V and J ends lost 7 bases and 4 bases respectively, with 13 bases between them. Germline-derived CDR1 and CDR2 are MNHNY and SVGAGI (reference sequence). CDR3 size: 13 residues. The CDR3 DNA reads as TGTGCCAGCAAGGGCAGGGATACCACTGAAGCTTTCTTT. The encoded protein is CASKGRDTTEAFF.

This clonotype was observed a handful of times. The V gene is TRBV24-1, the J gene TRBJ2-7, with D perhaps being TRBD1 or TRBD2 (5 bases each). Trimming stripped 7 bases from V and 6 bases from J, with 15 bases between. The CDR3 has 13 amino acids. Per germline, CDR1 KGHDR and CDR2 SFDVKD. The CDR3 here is CATSRDGRSEQYF. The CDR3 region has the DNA TGTGCCACCAGCCGGGACGGTCGCAGCGAGCAGTACTTC.

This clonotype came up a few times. The CDR3 here is CASSRTDRGAGELFF. In nucleotides, the CDR3 is TGTGCCAGCAGCCGGACCGACAGGGGTGCCGGGGAGCTGTTTTTT. This chain connects TRBV5-4 to TRBJ2-2, with 8 bases that match TRBD1. Germline loops: CDR1 SGHNT, CDR2 YYREEE (reference sequence). The CDR3 length is 15 residues. After removal of 4 bases from V and 6 bases from J, the junction contained 8 bases not matched to a gene.

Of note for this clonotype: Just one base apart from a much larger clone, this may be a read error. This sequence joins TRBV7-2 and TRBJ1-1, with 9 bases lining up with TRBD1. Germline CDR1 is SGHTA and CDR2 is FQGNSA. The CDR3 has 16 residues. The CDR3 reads CASSYSPGQGGTEDFF. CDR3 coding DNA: TGTGCCAGCAGCTATTCACCGGGACAGGGAGGCACTGAAGATTTCTTT. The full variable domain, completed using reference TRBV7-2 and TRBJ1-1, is GAGVSQSPSNKVTEKGKDVELRCDPISGHTALYWYRQSLGQGLEFLIYFQGNSAPDKSGLPSDRFSAERTGGSVSTLTIQRTQQEDSAVYLCASSYSPGQGGTEDFFGQGTRLTVV.

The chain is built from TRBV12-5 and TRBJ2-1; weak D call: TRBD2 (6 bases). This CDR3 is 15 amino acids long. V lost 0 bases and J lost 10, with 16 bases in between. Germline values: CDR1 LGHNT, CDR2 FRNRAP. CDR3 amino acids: CASGLVVGGKGEQFF. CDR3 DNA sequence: TGTGCTAGTGGTTTGGTAGTAGGAGGGAAGGGGGAGCAGTTCTTC.

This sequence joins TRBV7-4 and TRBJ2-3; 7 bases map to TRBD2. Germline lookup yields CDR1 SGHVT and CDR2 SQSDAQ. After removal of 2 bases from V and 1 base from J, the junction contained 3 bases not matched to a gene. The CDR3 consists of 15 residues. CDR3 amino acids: CASSLLTSGTDTQYF. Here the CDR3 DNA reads TGTGCCAGCAGCTTACTCACTAGCGGCACAGATACGCAGTATTTT.

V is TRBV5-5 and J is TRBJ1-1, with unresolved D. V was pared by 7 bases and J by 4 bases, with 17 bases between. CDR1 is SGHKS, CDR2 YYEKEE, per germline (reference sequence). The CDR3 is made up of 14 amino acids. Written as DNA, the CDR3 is TGTGCCAGCCTATTCCCGGGCGAGAGCACTGAAGCTTTCTTT. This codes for CASLFPGESTEAFF.

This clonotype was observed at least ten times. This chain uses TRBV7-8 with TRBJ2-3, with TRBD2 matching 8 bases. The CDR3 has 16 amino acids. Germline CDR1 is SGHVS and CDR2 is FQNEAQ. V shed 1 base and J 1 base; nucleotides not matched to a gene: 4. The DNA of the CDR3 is TGTGCCAGCAGCTTAGTGGAGACTAGCGGCACAGATACGCAGTATTTT. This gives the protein CASSLVETSGTDTQYF.

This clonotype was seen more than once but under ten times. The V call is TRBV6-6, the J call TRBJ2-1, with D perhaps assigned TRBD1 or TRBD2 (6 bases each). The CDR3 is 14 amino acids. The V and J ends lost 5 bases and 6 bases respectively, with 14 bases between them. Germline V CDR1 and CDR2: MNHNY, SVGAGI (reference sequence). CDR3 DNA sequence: TGTGCCAGCAGTCAGATGGGGGGCGGCAATGAGCAGTTCTTC. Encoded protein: CASSQMGGGNEQFF.

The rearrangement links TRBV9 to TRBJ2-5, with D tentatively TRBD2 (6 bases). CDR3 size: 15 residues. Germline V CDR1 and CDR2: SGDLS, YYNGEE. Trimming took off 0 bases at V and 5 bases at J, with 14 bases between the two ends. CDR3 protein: CASSVVGTAAETQYF. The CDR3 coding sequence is TGTGCCAGCAGCGTAGTTGGGACTGCGGCGGAGACCCAGTACTTC.

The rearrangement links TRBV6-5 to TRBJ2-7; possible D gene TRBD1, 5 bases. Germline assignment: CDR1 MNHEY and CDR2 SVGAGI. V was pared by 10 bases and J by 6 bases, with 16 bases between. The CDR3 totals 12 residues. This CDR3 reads CATDPGLREQYF. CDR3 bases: TGTGCCACAGACCCAGGGCTCCGCGAGCAGTACTTC.

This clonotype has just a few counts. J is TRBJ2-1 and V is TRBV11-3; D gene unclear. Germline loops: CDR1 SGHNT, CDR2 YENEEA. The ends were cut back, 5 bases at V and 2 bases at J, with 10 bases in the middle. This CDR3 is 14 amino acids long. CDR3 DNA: TGTGCCAGCAGCCTGGGTCTTACCTACAATGAGCAGTTCTTC. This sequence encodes CASSLGLTYNEQFF.